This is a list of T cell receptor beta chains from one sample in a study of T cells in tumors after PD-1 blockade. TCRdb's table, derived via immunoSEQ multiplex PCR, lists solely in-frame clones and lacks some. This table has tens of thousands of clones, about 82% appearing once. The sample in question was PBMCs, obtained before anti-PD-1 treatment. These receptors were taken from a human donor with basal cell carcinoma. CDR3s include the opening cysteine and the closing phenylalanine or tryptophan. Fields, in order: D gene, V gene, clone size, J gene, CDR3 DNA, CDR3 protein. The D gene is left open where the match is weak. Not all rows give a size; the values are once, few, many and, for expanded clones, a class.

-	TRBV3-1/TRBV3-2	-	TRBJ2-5	TGTGCCAGCAGCCAAGTAAGGAAGAGGTACCAAGAGACCCAGTACTTC	CASSQVRKRYQETQYF
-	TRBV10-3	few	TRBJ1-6	TGTGCCATCAGTGAGTCGAACCCGAATTCACCCCTCCACTTT	CAISESNPNSPLHF
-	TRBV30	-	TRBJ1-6	TGTGCCTGGAGTGTACAGGCTAATTCACCCCTCCACTTT	CAWSVQANSPLHF
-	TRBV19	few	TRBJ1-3	TGTGCCAGTAGTATAGACGTTAATCCTGGAAACACCATATATTTT	CASSIDVNPGNTIYF
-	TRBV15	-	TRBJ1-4	TGTGCCACCAGCAGAGATCAGGGGACGGCTAATGAAAAACTGTTTTTT	CATSRDQGTANEKLFF
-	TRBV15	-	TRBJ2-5	TGTGCCACCAGCAGAGATCCTAGACTCCAAGAGACCCAGTACTTC	CATSRDPRLQETQYF
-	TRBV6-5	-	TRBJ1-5	TGTGCCAGCAGTACAGCTTTTAGTCAGCCCCAGCATTTT	CASSTAFSQPQHF
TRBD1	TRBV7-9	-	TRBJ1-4	TGTGCCAGCAGCTCGGGACAGACTAATGAAAAACTGTTTTTT	CASSSGQTNEKLFF
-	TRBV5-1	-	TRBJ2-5	TGCGCCAGCAGCTTGTTGGGATGGGTAGAGACCCAGTACTTC	CASSLLGWVETQYF
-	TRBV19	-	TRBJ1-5	TGTGCCAGTATCCCGAGGGGATTTGATCAGCCCCAGCATTTT	CASIPRGFDQPQHF
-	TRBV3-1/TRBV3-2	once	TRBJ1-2	TGTGCCAGCAGCCAAGTGGGTAGCTATGGCTACACCTTC	CASSQVGSYGYTF
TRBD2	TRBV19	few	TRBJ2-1	TGTGCCAGTAGTAGTCTAGCGGGGGTATACAATGAGCAGTTCTTC	CASSSLAGVYNEQFF
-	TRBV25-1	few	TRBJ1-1	TGTGCCAGCAGTGATCTTCTGGGGAGGACTGAAGCTTTCTTT	CASSDLLGRTEAFF
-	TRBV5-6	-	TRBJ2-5	TGTGCCAGCAGCCTCAATAGTGGGGGACAAGAGACCCAGTACTTC	CASSLNSGGQETQYF
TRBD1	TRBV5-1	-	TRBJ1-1	TGCGCCAGCAGCTTGGGCGGGACAGGGGGAACTGAAGCTTTCTTT	CASSLGGTGGTEAFF
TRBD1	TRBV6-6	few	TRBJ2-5	TGTGCCAGCAGTCGAAATTCCGGGACAGGGGAAGAGACCCAGTACTTC	CASSRNSGTGEETQYF
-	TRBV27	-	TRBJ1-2	TGTGCCAGCAGTCCGGATAACTATGGCTACACCTTC	CASSPDNYGYTF
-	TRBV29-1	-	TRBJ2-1	TGCAGCGTTGAAGAGGTGGGGGGTGAGCAGTTCTTC	CSVEEVGGEQFF
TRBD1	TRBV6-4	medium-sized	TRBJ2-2	TGTGCCAGCAGTGACTCGGGACAGGGGTCCACCGGGGAGCTGTTTTTT	CASSDSGQGSTGELFF
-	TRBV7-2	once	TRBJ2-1	TGTGCCAGCAGCTCTGAGATCTACAATGAGCAGTTCTTC	CASSSEIYNEQFF
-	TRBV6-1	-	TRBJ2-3	TGTGCCAGCAGTGAGGCCCAAAAGTATTTT	CASSEAQKYF
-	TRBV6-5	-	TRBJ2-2	TGTGCCAGCGGGTCGTCGAGGGCCGGGGAGCTGTTTTTT	CASGSSRAGELFF
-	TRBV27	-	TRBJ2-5	TGTGCCAGCAGGGGGGTTGGCCAAGAGACCCAGTACTTC	CASRGVGQETQYF
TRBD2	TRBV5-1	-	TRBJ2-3	TGCGCCAGCACGCGGGGGGACTACACAGATACGCAGTATTTT	CASTRGDYTDTQYF
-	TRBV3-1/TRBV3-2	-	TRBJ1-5	TGTGCCAGCAGCCAAGGCCGCCAGGGAAATCAGCCCCAGCATTTT	CASSQGRQGNQPQHF
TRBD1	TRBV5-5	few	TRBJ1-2	TGTGCCAGCAGCTTCGACAGGGTGGTTGGCTACACCTTC	CASSFDRVVGYTF
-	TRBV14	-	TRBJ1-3	TGTGCCAGCAGCCAGCTCCAAGGGCAGTACTCTGGAAACACCATATATTTT	CASSQLQGQYSGNTIYF
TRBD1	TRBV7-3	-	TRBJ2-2	TGTGCCAGCAGCTTAATGTCGACAGGGGTTAGAACCGGGGAGCTGTTTTTT	CASSLMSTGVRTGELFF
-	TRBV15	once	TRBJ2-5	TGTGCCACCAGCCATGACCCAGAGACCCAGTACTTC	CATSHDPETQYF
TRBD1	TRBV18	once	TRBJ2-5	TGTGCCAGCTCACCTAATCAGGGGGCAAAGGAGACCCAGTACTTC	CASSPNQGAKETQYF
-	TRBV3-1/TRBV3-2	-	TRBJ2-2	TGTGCCAGCAGCCAGGATCGGGCCAGCACCGGGGAGCTGTTTTTT	CASSQDRASTGELFF
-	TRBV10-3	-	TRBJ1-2	TGTGCCATCAGTGAGGGGTTTTCCTATGGCTACACCTTC	CAISEGFSYGYTF
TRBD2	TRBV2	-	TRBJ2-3	TGTGCCAGCAGTGGCGGGGGTGGCACAGATACGCAGTATTTT	CASSGGGGTDTQYF
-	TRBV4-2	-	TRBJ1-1	TGTGCCAGCAGCCAAGATCAAGGGGGTACTGAAGCTTTCTTT	CASSQDQGGTEAFF
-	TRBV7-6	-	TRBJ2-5	TGTGCCAGCAGCTTAGTGGGAGGTACCGAGACCCAGTACTTC	CASSLVGGTETQYF
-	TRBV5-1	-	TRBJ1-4	TGCGCCAGCAGCTTGGGGCCAGGAGGGCAGGCAACTAATGAAAAACTGTTTTTT	CASSLGPGGQATNEKLFF